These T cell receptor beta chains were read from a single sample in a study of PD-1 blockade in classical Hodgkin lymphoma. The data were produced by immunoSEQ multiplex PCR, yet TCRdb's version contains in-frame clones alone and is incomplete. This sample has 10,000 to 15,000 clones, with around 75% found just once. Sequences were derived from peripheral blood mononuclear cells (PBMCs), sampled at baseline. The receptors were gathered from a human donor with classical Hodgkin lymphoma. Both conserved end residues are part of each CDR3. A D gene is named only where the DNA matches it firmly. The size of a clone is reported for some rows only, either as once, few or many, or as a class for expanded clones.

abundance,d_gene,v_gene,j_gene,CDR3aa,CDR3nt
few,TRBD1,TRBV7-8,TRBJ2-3,CASSFATGGSTDTQYF,TGTGCCAGCAGCTTCGCGACAGGGGGCTCTACAGATACGCAGTATTTT
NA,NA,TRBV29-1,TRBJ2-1,CSVESPREKTSEQFF,TGCAGCGTTGAAAGTCCTAGGGAGAAGACAAGTGAGCAGTTCTTC
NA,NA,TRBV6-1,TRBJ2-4,CASRDFGNIQYF,TGTGCCAGCAGAGACTTTGGAAACATTCAGTACTTC
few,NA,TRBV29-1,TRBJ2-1,CTVGQTSSYNEQFF,TGCACCGTTGGTCAGACTAGCTCCTACAATGAGCAGTTCTTC
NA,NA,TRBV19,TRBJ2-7,CASRISPGPRKEQYF,TGTGCCAGTAGGATATCACCGGGACCACGGAAAGAGCAGTACTTC
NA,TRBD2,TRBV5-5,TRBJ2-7,CASSSTSGGYEQYF,TGTGCCAGCAGCTCGACTAGCGGGGGCTACGAGCAGTACTTC
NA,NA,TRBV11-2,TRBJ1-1,CASSSGQPNTEAFF,TGTGCCAGCAGCTCGGGACAACCGAACACTGAAGCTTTCTTT
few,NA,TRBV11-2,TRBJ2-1,CASSWRINSYNEQFF,TGTGCCAGCAGCTGGAGAATCAACTCCTACAATGAGCAGTTCTTC
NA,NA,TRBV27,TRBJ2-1,CASSPRLLSYNEQFF,TGTGCCAGCAGTCCACGGCTTCTCTCCTACAATGAGCAGTTCTTC
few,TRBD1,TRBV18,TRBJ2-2,CASSTTGIDTGELFF,TGTGCCAGCTCAACGACAGGGATCGACACCGGGGAGCTGTTTTTT
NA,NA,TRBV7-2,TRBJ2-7,CASSRTLYEQYF,TGTGCCAGCAGCCGGACCCTCTACGAGCAGTACTTC
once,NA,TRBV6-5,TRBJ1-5,CASSYSYGSNQPQHF,TGTGCCAGCAGTTACTCTTATGGGAGCAATCAGCCCCAGCATTTT
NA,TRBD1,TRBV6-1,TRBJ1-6,CASRGTGYSPLHF,TGTGCCAGCAGGGGGACAGGGTATTCACCCCTCCACTTT
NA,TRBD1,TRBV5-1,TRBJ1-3,CASTTQGISGNTIYF,TGCGCCAGCACAACACAGGGGATCTCTGGAAACACCATATATTTT
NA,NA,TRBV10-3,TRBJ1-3,CAISPGPAGVSGNTIYF,TGTGCCATCAGTCCTGGGCCGGCGGGGGTCTCTGGAAACACCATATATTTT
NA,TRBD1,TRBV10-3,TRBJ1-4,CAISQGASTNEKLFF,TGTGCCATCAGCCAGGGGGCGTCGACTAATGAAAAACTGTTTTTT
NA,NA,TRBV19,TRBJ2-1,CASSGSYNEQFF,TGTGCCAGTAGCGGCTCCTACAATGAGCAGTTCTTC
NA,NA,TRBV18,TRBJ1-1,CASSLQGAEAFF,TGTGCCAGCTCACTCCAGGGAGCCGAAGCTTTCTTT
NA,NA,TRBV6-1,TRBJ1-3,CASTSGSGNTIYF,TGTGCCAGCACTAGTGGGTCTGGAAACACCATATATTTT
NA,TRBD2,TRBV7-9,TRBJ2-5,CASSLVGLAGGQETQYF,TGTGCCAGCAGCTTAGTCGGGCTAGCGGGAGGCCAAGAGACCCAGTACTTC
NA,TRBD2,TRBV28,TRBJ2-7,CASRNSGAYEQYF,TGTGCCAGCAGAAATAGCGGGGCCTACGAGCAGTACTTC
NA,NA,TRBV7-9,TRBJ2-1,CASSALMGLGNNEQFF,TGTGCCAGCAGCGCCTTGATGGGACTCGGAAACAATGAGCAGTTCTTC
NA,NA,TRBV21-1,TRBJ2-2,CASSKDPPRPSSGSDTGELFF,TGTGCCAGCAGCAAAGACCCCCCCCGTCCGTCTAGCGGGAGTGACACCGGGGAGCTGTTTTTT
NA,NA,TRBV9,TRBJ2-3,CASSPALDTQYF,TGTGCCAGCAGCCCCGCGCTAGATACGCAGTATTTT
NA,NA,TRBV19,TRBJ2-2,CASSRSTNTGELFF,TGTGCCAGTAGTAGGAGTACGAACACCGGGGAGCTGTTTTTT
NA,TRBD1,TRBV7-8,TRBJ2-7,CASSLVIATGTYEQYF,TGTGCCAGCAGCTTAGTTATTGCGACAGGGACCTACGAGCAGTACTTC
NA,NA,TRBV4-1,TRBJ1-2,CASSQDGGRFNGYTF,TGCGCCAGCAGCCAAGATGGGGGAAGGTTTAATGGCTACACCTTC
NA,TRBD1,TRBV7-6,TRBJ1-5,CASSSDRHQPQHF,TGTGCCAGCAGCTCGGACAGGCATCAGCCCCAGCATTTT
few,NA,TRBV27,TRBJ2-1,CASSGGAGYNEQFF,TGTGCCAGCAGTGGAGGAGCCGGATACAATGAGCAGTTCTTC
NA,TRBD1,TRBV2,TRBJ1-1,CASREGAGRTEAFF,TGTGCCAGCAGGGAGGGGGCAGGGAGGACTGAAGCTTTCTTT
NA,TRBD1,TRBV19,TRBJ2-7,CASSRRTGEYEQYF,TGTGCCAGTAGTCGTCGGACAGGGGAATACGAGCAGTACTTC
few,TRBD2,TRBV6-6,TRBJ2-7,CASSGTSGRVEQYF,TGTGCCAGCAGTGGGACTAGCGGGAGAGTCGAGCAGTACTTC
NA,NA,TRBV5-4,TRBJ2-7,CASSRKSSSLYEQYF,TGTGCCAGCAGCCGTAAGTCGTCTAGCTTGTACGAGCAGTACTTC
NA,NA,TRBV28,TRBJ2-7,CAAGGYEQYF,TGTGCCGCCGGGGGCTACGAGCAGTACTTC
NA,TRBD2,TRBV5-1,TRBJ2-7,CASSSVAGGPNQEQYF,TGCGCCAGCAGCTCTGTAGCGGGAGGCCCCAATCAGGAGCAGTACTTC
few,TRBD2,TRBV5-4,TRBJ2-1,CASSQGLASSYNEQFF,TGTGCCAGCAGCCAGGGACTAGCGAGCTCCTACAATGAGCAGTTCTTC
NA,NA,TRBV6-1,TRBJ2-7,CASSGSGLIEQYF,TGTGCCAGCAGTGGGTCAGGGCTGATCGAGCAGTACTTC
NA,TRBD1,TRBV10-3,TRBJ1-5,CAISESRGPQPQHF,TGTGCCATCAGTGAGTCGAGGGGGCCTCAGCCCCAGCATTTT
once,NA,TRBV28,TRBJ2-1,CASRDPGVLPGEQFF,TGTGCCAGCAGAGATCCAGGGGTCCTACCCGGTGAGCAGTTCTTC
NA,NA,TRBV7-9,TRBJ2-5,CASSFQRDETQYF,TGTGCCAGCAGCTTCCAGCGAGACGAGACCCAGTACTTC
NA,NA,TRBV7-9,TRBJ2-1,CASSLQLASLSLHEQFF,TGTGCCAGCAGCTTGCAGTTAGCCTCCTTAAGCCTTCATGAGCAGTTCTTC
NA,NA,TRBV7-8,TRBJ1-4,CASRKTGALVEKLFF,TGTGCCAGCAGAAAGACAGGTGCCCTGGTGGAAAAACTGTTTTTT
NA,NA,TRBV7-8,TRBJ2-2,CASSFPWQLSGTGELFF,TGTGCCAGCAGCTTCCCTTGGCAACTCAGCGGCACCGGGGAGCTGTTTTTT
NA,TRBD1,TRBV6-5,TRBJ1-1,CASSIIGGAGEAFF,TGTGCCAGCAGTATCATAGGGGGCGCGGGTGAAGCTTTCTTT
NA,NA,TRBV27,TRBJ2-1,CASSLTVAKGDEQFF,TGTGCCAGCAGTTTAACGGTAGCCAAAGGCGATGAGCAGTTCTTC
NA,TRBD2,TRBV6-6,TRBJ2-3,CASSQGTSGRVDTQYF,TGTGCCAGCAGTCAGGGGACTAGCGGGCGCGTCGATACGCAGTATTTT